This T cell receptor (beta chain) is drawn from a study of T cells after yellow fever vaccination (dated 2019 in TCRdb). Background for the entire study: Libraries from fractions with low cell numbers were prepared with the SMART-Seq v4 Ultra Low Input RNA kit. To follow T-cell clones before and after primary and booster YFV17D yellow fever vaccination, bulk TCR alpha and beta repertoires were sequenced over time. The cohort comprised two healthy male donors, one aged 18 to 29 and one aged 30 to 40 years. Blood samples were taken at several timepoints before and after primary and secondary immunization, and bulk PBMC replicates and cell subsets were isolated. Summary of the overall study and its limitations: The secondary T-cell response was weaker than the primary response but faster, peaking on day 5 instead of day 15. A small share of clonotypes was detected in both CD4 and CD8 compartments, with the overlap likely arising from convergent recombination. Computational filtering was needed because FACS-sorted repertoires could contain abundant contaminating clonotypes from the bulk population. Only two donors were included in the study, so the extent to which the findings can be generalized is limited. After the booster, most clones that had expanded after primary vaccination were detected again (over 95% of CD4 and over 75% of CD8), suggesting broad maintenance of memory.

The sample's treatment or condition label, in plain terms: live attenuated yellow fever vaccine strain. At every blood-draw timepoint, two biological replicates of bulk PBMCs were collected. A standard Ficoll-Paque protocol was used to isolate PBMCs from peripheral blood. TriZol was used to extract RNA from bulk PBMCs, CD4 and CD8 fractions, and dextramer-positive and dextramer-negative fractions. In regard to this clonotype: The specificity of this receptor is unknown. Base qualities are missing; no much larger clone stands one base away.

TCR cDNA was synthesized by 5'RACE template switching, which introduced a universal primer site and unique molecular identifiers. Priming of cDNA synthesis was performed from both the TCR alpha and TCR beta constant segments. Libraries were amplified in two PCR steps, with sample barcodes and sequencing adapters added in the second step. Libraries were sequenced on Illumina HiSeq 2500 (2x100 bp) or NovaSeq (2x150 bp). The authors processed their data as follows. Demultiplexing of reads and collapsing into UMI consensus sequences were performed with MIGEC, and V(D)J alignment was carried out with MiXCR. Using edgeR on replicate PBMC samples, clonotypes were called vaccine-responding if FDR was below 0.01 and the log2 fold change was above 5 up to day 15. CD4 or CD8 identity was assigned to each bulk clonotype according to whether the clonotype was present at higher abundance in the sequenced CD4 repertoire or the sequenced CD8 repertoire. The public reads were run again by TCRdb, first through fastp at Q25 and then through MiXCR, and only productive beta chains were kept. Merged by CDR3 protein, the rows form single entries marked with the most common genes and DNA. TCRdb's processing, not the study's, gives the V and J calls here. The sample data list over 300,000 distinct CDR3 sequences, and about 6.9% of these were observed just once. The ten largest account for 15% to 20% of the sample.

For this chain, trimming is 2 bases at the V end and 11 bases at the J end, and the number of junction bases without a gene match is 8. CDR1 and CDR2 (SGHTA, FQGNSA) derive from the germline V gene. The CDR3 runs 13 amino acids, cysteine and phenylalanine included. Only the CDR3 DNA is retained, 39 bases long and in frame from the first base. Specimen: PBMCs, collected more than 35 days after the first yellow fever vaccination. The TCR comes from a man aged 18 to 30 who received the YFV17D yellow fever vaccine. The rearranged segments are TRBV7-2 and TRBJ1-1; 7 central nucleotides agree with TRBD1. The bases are TGTGCCAGCAGCTTAAACCGGGACAGAGTTGCTTTCTTT. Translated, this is CASSLNRDRVAFF.